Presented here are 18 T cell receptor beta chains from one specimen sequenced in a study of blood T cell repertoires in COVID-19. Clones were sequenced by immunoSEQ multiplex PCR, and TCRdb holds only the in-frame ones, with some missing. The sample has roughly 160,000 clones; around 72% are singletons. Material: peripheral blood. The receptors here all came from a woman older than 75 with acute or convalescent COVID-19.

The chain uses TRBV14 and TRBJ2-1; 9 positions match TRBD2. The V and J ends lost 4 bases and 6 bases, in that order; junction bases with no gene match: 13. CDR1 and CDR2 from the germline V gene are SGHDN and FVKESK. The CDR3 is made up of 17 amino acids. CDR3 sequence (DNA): TGTGCCAGCAGCCCAGGTCTTAGGCTAGCGGGATCCAATGAGCAGTTCTTC. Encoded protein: CASSPGLRLAGSNEQFF.

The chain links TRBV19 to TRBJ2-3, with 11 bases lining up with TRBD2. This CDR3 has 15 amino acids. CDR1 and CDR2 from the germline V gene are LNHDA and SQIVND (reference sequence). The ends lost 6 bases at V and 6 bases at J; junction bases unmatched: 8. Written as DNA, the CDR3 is TGTGCCAGTAGCAAACTAGCGGGAGTCTCCGATACGCAGTATTTT. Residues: CASSKLAGVSDTQYF. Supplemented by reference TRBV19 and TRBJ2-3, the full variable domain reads DGGITQSPKYLFRKEGQNVTLSCEQNLNHDAMYWYRQDPGQGLRLIYYSQIVNDFQKGDIAEGYSVSREKKESFPLTVTSAQKNPTAFYLCASSKLAGVSDTQYFGPGTRLTVL.

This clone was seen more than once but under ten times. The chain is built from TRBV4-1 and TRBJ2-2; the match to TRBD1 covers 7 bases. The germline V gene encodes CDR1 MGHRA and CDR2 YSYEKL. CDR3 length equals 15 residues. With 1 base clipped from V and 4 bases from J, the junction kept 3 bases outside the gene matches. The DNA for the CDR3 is TGCGCCAGCAGCCAAGGACAGGGACCCACCGGGGAGCTGTTTTTT. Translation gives CASSQGQGPTGELFF.

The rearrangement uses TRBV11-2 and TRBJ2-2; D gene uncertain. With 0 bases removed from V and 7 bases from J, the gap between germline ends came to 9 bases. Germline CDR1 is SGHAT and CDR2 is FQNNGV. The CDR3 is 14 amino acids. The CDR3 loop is CASSLDRDYGELFF. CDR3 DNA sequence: TGTGCCAGCAGCTTAGATCGCGATTACGGGGAGCTGTTTTTT.

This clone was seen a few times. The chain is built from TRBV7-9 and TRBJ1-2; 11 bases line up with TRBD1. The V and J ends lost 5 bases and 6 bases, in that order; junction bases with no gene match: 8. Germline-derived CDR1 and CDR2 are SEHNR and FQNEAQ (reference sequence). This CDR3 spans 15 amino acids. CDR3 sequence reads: CASSHIRTGGDGYTF. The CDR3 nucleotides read TGTGCCAGCAGCCACATTAGGACAGGGGGCGATGGCTACACCTTC.

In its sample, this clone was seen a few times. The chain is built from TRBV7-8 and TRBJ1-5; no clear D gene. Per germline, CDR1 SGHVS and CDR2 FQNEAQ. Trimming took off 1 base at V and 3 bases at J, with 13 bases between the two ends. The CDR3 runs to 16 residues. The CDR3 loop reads CASSLDFGRDNQPQHF. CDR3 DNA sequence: TGTGCCAGCAGCTTAGATTTCGGGAGGGACAATCAGCCCCAGCATTTT.

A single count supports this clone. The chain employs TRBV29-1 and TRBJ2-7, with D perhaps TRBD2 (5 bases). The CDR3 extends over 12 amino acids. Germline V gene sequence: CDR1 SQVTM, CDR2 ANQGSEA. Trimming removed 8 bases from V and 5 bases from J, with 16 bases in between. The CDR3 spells CSCSASMDEQYF. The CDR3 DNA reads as TGCAGCTGTAGCGCGAGTATGGACGAGCAGTACTTC.

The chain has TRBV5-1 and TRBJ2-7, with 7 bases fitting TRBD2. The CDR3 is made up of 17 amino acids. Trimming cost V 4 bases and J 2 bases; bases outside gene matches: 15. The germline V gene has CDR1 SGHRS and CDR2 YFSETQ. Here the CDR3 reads CASSRIGVPAGPYEQYF. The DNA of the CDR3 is TGCGCCAGCAGCCGGATTGGGGTGCCAGCGGGGCCCTACGAGCAGTACTTC. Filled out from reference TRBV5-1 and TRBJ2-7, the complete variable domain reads KAGVTQTPRYLIKTRGQQVTLSCSPISGHRSVSWYQQTPGQGLQFLFEYFSETQRNKGNFPGRFSGRQFSNSRSEMNVSTLELGDSALYLCASSRIGVPAGPYEQYFGPGTRLTVT.

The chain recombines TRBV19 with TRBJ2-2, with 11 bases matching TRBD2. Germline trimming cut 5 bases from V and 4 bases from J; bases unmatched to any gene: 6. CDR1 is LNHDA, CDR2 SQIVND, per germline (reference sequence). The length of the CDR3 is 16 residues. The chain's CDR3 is CASSFTGLAGTGELFF. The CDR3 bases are TGTGCCAGTAGTTTCACCGGACTAGCGGGCACCGGGGAGCTGTTTTTT.

CDR3 in amino acids: CSVWWASGTQGSYNEQFF. CDR3 nucleotides: TGCAGCGTCTGGTGGGCTAGCGGGACCCAGGGGTCCTACAATGAGCAGTTCTTC. This sequence joins TRBV29-1 and TRBJ2-1; 9 bases are shared with TRBD2. V was pared by 6 bases and J by 1 base, with 16 bases of the junction left unmatched. Germline values: CDR1 SQVTM, CDR2 ANQGSEA. There are 18 residues in the CDR3.

The CDR3 sequence is CASSQLTASNQPQHF. CDR3 in DNA: TGTGCCAGCAGCCAATTGACAGCTAGCAATCAGCCCCAGCATTTT. This chain joins TRBV16 and TRBJ1-5, with a weak D call TRBD1 (5 bases). The CDR3 consists of 15 residues. V shed 1 base and J shed 0 bases, with 7 bases lying between them. Germline V gene lookup returns CDR1 KGHSY and CDR2 FQNENV.

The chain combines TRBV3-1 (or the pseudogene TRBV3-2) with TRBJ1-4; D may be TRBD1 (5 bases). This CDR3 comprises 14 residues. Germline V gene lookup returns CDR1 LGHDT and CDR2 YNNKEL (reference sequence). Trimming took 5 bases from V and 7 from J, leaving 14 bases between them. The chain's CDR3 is CASSSSSGVEKLFF. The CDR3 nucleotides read TGTGCCAGCAGCTCAAGTTCGGGGGTTGAAAAACTGTTTTTT.

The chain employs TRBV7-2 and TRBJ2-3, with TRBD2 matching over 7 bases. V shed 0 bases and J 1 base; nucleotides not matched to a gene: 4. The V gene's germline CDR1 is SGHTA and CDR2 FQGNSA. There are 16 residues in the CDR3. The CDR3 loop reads CASSLAGTIGTDTQYF. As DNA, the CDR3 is TGTGCCAGCAGCTTAGCCGGGACTATCGGCACAGATACGCAGTATTTT.

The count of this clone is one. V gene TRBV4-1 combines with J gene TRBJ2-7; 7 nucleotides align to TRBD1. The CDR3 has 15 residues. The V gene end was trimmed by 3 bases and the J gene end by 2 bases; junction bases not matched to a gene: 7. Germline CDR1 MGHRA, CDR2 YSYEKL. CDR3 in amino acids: CASSHPGTATYEQYF. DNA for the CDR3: TGCGCCAGCAGCCACCCCGGGACAGCTACCTACGAGCAGTACTTC.

CDR3 sequence reads: CASSLAHNGLAGLNNEQFF. For the CDR3, the DNA is TGTGCCAGCAGCTTAGCGCACAATGGGTTAGCGGGACTTAACAATGAGCAGTTCTTC. The rearrangement uses TRBV7-6 and TRBJ2-1, with 8 bases fitting TRBD2. The CDR3 consists of 19 residues. Germline V lookup: CDR1 SGHVS, CDR2 FNYEAQ. The J segment lost 5 bases and the V segment lost 0 bases, leaving 15 bases of the junction unmatched.

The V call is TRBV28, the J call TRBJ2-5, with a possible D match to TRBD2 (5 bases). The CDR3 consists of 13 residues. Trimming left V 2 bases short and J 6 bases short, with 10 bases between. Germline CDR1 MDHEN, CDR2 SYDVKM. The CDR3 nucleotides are TGTGCCAGCAGTTTACCTAGCCGGAAGACCCAGTACTTC. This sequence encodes CASSLPSRKTQYF.

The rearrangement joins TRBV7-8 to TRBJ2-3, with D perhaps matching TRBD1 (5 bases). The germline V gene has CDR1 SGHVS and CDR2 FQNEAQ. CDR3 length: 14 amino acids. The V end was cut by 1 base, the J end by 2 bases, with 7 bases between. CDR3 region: CASSLGGHTDTQYF. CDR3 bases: TGTGCCAGCAGCTTAGGCGGACACACAGATACGCAGTATTTT.

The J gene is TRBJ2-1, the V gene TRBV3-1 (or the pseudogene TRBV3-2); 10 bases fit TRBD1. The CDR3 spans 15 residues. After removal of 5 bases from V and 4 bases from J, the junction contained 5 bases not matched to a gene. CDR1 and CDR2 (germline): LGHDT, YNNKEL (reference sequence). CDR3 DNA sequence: TGTGCCAGCAGCGCCGGGACAGGGGTTTACAATGAGCAGTTCTTC. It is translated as CASSAGTGVYNEQFF.